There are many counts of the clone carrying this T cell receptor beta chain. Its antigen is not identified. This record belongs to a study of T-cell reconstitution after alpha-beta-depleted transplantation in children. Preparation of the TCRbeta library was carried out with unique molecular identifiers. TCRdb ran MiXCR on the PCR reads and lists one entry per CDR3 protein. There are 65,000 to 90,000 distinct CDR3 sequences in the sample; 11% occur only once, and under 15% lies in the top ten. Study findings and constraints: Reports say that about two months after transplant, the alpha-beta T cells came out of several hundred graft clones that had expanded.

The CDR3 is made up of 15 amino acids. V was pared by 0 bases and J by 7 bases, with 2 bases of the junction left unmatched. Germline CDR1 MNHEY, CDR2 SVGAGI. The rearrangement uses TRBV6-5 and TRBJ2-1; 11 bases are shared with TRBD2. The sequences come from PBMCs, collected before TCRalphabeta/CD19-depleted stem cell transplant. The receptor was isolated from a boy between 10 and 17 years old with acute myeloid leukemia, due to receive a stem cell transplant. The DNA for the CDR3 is TGTGCCAGCAGTTACTCGCGACTAGCGGGAAATGAGCAGTTCTTC. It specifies CASSYSRLAGNEQFF.